This T cell receptor (beta chain) was retrieved from a study of blood T cell repertoires in COVID-19. Study in general: COVID-19 samples collected from the United States, Italy and Spain covered acute and convalescent phases.

CDR3 length: 16 residues. CDR1 is GTSNPN and CDR2 is SVGIG in the germline V gene (reference sequence). V was pared by 2 bases and J by 3 bases, with 16 bases between. In the original workflow: Using reference gene primer amplification, nucleated cell counts were estimated. Data came from immunoSEQ multiplex PCR; TCRdb stores just in-frame clones and leaves some out. D and trimming were read from the DNA, whereas the V and J calls and clone size are those reported in that table. Among fewer than 350,000 clones listed, 86% were seen once. This rearrangement joins TRBV30 to TRBJ1-4; possibly TRBD1 for D (6 bases). Sequences were obtained from peripheral blood. This receptor was obtained from a man in his forties or fifties with active or convalescent COVID-19. This chain's CDR3 is CAWSPSHGTPNEKLFF. Here the CDR3 DNA reads TGTGCCTGGAGTCCTTCACACGGGACACCTAATGAAAAACTGTTTTTT.